These T cell receptor beta chains were read from a single sample in a study of blood T cell repertoires in COVID-19. Sequencing used immunoSEQ multiplex PCR; TCRdb keeps in-frame clones, though not all of them. The table records about 360,000 clones, around nine tenths of them present only once. The sequenced sample was peripheral blood. These receptors all stem from a human donor in a cohort sampled during active COVID-19. Both conserved end residues are part of each CDR3. Fields, in order: J gene, clone size, D gene, V gene, CDR3 DNA, CDR3 protein. A D gene is named only where the DNA matches it firmly. Clone sizes are given selectively: once, few, many, or a class where the clone is expanded.

J gene: TRBJ1-2
clone size: .
D gene: .
V gene: TRBV9
CDR3 DNA: TGTGCCAGCAGCGTTCACAGTTCTGGTAATGGCTACACCTTC
CDR3 protein: CASSVHSSGNGYTF

J gene: TRBJ1-2
clone size: .
D gene: TRBD1
V gene: TRBV9
CDR3 DNA: TGTGCCAGCAGCGGGGGTTGGGACAGGGGCCCACTACACTATGGCTACACCTTC
CDR3 protein: CASSGGWDRGPLHYGYTF

J gene: TRBJ2-6
clone size: few
D gene: .
V gene: TRBV11-1
CDR3 DNA: TGTGCCAGCAGCCCCGACATGTCACTTGGGGCCAACGTCCTGACTTTC
CDR3 protein: CASSPDMSLGANVLTF

J gene: TRBJ2-1
clone size: .
D gene: TRBD1
V gene: TRBV10-3
CDR3 DNA: TGTGCCATCAGTGAGTCCGATGTTAGGACAGGGGGTAATGAGCAGTTCTTC
CDR3 protein: CAISESDVRTGGNEQFF

J gene: TRBJ1-6
clone size: .
D gene: .
V gene: TRBV6-5
CDR3 DNA: TGTGCCAGCAGGGCCGGCGGGGATGCTAATTCACCCCTCCACTTT
CDR3 protein: CASRAGGDANSPLHF

J gene: TRBJ2-1
clone size: once
D gene: .
V gene: TRBV2
CDR3 DNA: TGTGCCAGCAATGGCGGGATAAGTTCCTACAATGAGCAGTTCTTC
CDR3 protein: CASNGGISSYNEQFF

J gene: TRBJ1-4
clone size: .
D gene: .
V gene: TRBV3-1/TRBV3-2
CDR3 DNA: TGTGCCAGCAGCCAAGATACGATTATGTCAGGGGTTTCGATGAGTGAAAAACTGTTTTTT
CDR3 protein: CASSQDTIMSGVSMSEKLFF

J gene: TRBJ2-7
clone size: .
D gene: TRBD2
V gene: TRBV11-2
CDR3 DNA: TGTGCCAGCAGACTCTCGGGAGGCCCGTACGAGCAGTACTTC
CDR3 protein: CASRLSGGPYEQYF

J gene: TRBJ2-2
clone size: .
D gene: TRBD2
V gene: TRBV2
CDR3 DNA: TGTGCCAGCAGCCGCGAGCGGGAGAACACCGGGGAGCTGTTTTTT
CDR3 protein: CASSRERENTGELFF

J gene: TRBJ2-6
clone size: .
D gene: .
V gene: TRBV7-9
CDR3 DNA: TGTGCCAGCAGCTATCTGAGCTCTGGGGCCAACGTCCTGACTTTC
CDR3 protein: CASSYLSSGANVLTF

J gene: TRBJ2-5
clone size: .
D gene: TRBD2
V gene: TRBV2
CDR3 DNA: TGTGCCAGCAGTGAAGCGCCGGGCGGGGGGGAGACCCAGTACTTC
CDR3 protein: CASSEAPGGGETQYF

J gene: TRBJ2-1
clone size: once
D gene: .
V gene: TRBV28
CDR3 DNA: TGTGCCAGCAGTTTAAGGGGACTTAGGGGGGGCTCCTACAATGAGCAGTTCTTC
CDR3 protein: CASSLRGLRGGSYNEQFF

J gene: TRBJ1-2
clone size: .
D gene: .
V gene: TRBV5-4
CDR3 DNA: TGTGCCAGCAGCCTAACAGGGCACCGCTATGGCTACACCTTC
CDR3 protein: CASSLTGHRYGYTF

J gene: TRBJ2-3
clone size: .
D gene: .
V gene: TRBV10-2
CDR3 DNA: TGCGCCAGCAGTGAGGGGGCCTTCACAGATACGCAGTATTTT
CDR3 protein: CASSEGAFTDTQYF

J gene: TRBJ1-1
clone size: few
D gene: TRBD1
V gene: TRBV6-2/TRBV6-3
CDR3 DNA: TGTGCCAGCAGTTACTCGTTTGAGACAGGGAGGACTGAAGCTTTCTTT
CDR3 protein: CASSYSFETGRTEAFF

J gene: TRBJ1-2
clone size: .
D gene: .
V gene: TRBV18
CDR3 DNA: TGTGCCAGCTCACCCGGCGGACAGCAAAACTATGGCTACACCTTC
CDR3 protein: CASSPGGQQNYGYTF

J gene: TRBJ1-4
clone size: .
D gene: .
V gene: TRBV30
CDR3 DNA: TGTGCCTGGACGTTGAACAGGGTGGACGAAAAACTGTTTTTT
CDR3 protein: CAWTLNRVDEKLFF

J gene: TRBJ2-1
clone size: .
D gene: TRBD1
V gene: TRBV2
CDR3 DNA: TGTGCCAGCAGTATGCCGGGACAGGTCCGCAATGAGCAGTTCTTC
CDR3 protein: CASSMPGQVRNEQFF

J gene: TRBJ2-3
clone size: .
D gene: .
V gene: TRBV15
CDR3 DNA: TGTGCCACCAGGGAGCGGTGGGCAGATACGCAGTATTTT
CDR3 protein: CATRERWADTQYF

J gene: TRBJ1-1
clone size: many
D gene: .
V gene: TRBV9
CDR3 DNA: TGTGCCAGCAGCCCTACGACAGCGATGAACACTGAAGCTTTCTTT
CDR3 protein: CASSPTTAMNTEAFF

J gene: TRBJ2-1
clone size: .
D gene: TRBD2
V gene: TRBV19
CDR3 DNA: TGTGCCAGTAGCCCGGGGACTAGCGGCTACAATGAGCAGTTCTTC
CDR3 protein: CASSPGTSGYNEQFF

J gene: TRBJ2-1
clone size: .
D gene: TRBD2
V gene: TRBV2
CDR3 DNA: TGTGCCAGCAGTGAAGGGACTAGCGCCTACAATGAGCAGTTCTTC
CDR3 protein: CASSEGTSAYNEQFF

J gene: TRBJ2-7
clone size: .
D gene: .
V gene: TRBV3-1/TRBV3-2
CDR3 DNA: TGTGCCAGCAGCCAAGATCTACTCGTCAGGCCCTACGAGCAGTACTTC
CDR3 protein: CASSQDLLVRPYEQYF

J gene: TRBJ1-5
clone size: .
D gene: .
V gene: TRBV19
CDR3 DNA: TGTGCCAGTAGTGTTAATAGCAATCAGCCCCAGCATTTT
CDR3 protein: CASSVNSNQPQHF

J gene: TRBJ2-3
clone size: .
D gene: TRBD2
V gene: TRBV5-1
CDR3 DNA: TGCGCCAGCAGCAAAGGACTAGCGGGGACCATCACAGATACGCAGTATTTT
CDR3 protein: CASSKGLAGTITDTQYF

J gene: TRBJ2-5
clone size: .
D gene: .
V gene: TRBV6-2/TRBV6-3
CDR3 DNA: TGTGCCAGCAGTTATCGACACTCCCTCGAGGGGACCCAGTACTTC
CDR3 protein: CASSYRHSLEGTQYF

J gene: TRBJ2-5
clone size: .
D gene: .
V gene: TRBV7-2
CDR3 DNA: TGTGCCAGCAGCTTATCCGGACCACAGACTAACCGCCAAGAGACCCAGTACTTC
CDR3 protein: CASSLSGPQTNRQETQYF

J gene: TRBJ2-5
clone size: .
D gene: TRBD1
V gene: TRBV5-4
CDR3 DNA: TGTGCCAGCAGCTTGGCCGGGGACAGGGGGACCCAGTACTTC
CDR3 protein: CASSLAGDRGTQYF

J gene: TRBJ2-7
clone size: .
D gene: .
V gene: TRBV6-5
CDR3 DNA: TGTGCCAGCAGCCCCAGGGGATTCTTCGACTACGAGCAGTACTTC
CDR3 protein: CASSPRGFFDYEQYF

J gene: TRBJ2-7
clone size: .
D gene: TRBD2
V gene: TRBV5-1
CDR3 DNA: TGCGCCAGCAGCTCGTCCGGGACTAGGAACGAGCAGTACTTC
CDR3 protein: CASSSSGTRNEQYF

J gene: TRBJ1-2
clone size: .
D gene: .
V gene: TRBV3-1/TRBV3-2
CDR3 DNA: TGTGCCAGCAGCCATCGGGAGGGACGTCGGGATGGCTACACCTTC
CDR3 protein: CASSHREGRRDGYTF

J gene: TRBJ1-1
clone size: .
D gene: TRBD1
V gene: TRBV6-1
CDR3 DNA: TGTGCCAGCAGTGAAGGACAGGGGGCTGAAGCTTTCTTT
CDR3 protein: CASSEGQGAEAFF

J gene: TRBJ2-3
clone size: .
D gene: .
V gene: TRBV30
CDR3 DNA: TGTGCCTGGGGCTTCATTGGGGGGGCAGGAGATACGCAGTATTTT
CDR3 protein: CAWGFIGGAGDTQYF

J gene: TRBJ1-4
clone size: .
D gene: .
V gene: TRBV11-2
CDR3 DNA: TGTGCCAGCAGCTCCACCTCCCAACGACAGTCAACTAATGAAAAACTGTTTTTT
CDR3 protein: CASSSTSQRQSTNEKLFF

J gene: TRBJ2-7
clone size: .
D gene: .
V gene: TRBV4-2
CDR3 DNA: TGTGCCAGCAGCCCCCGGGACACAGAAGGCTACGAGCAGTACTTC
CDR3 protein: CASSPRDTEGYEQYF

J gene: TRBJ2-1
clone size: .
D gene: TRBD2
V gene: TRBV5-1
CDR3 DNA: TGCGCCACCCGTTCCTCCCTAGCGGGAGGCGGGAATGAGCAGTTCTTC
CDR3 protein: CATRSSLAGGGNEQFF

J gene: TRBJ2-3
clone size: once
D gene: .
V gene: TRBV7-2
CDR3 DNA: TGTGCCAGCAGACTGGTAGGCACAGATACGCAGTATTTT
CDR3 protein: CASRLVGTDTQYF

J gene: TRBJ2-7
clone size: .
D gene: TRBD1
V gene: TRBV28
CDR3 DNA: TGTGCCACCCAGGGGGCTACACGTTCCTACGAGCAGTACTTC
CDR3 protein: CATQGATRSYEQYF

J gene: TRBJ2-7
clone size: .
D gene: TRBD1
V gene: TRBV27
CDR3 DNA: TGTGCCAGCAGTAGGCTGACAGGGGCCGTATACGAGCAGTACTTC
CDR3 protein: CASSRLTGAVYEQYF

J gene: TRBJ2-2
clone size: .
D gene: .
V gene: TRBV6-1
CDR3 DNA: TGTGCCAGCAGTGAAATTGGAGGGGCCGGGGAGCTGTTTTTT
CDR3 protein: CASSEIGGAGELFF

J gene: TRBJ2-1
clone size: .
D gene: TRBD2
V gene: TRBV7-2
CDR3 DNA: TGTGCCAGCAGCCTGCGGGGGGGCCCTTACAATGAGCAGTTCTTC
CDR3 protein: CASSLRGGPYNEQFF

J gene: TRBJ2-2
clone size: .
D gene: .
V gene: TRBV5-1
CDR3 DNA: TGCGCCAGCAGCGGGGGGACGGGTGCGAACACCGGGGAGCTGTTTTTT
CDR3 protein: CASSGGTGANTGELFF

J gene: TRBJ2-5
clone size: .
D gene: .
V gene: TRBV5-1
CDR3 DNA: TGCGCCAGCAGCTTAGGCCCGGGGGGCGAAGAGACCCAGTACTTC
CDR3 protein: CASSLGPGGEETQYF

J gene: TRBJ1-1
clone size: many
D gene: .
V gene: TRBV9
CDR3 DNA: TGTGCCAGCAGCCCAAAGACAGAGAACACTGAAGCTTTCTTT
CDR3 protein: CASSPKTENTEAFF

J gene: TRBJ2-1
clone size: once
D gene: TRBD1
V gene: TRBV28
CDR3 DNA: TGTGCCAGCAGCCTCGGACCAGGGACAGGGTACAATGAGCAGTTCTTC
CDR3 protein: CASSLGPGTGYNEQFF

J gene: TRBJ2-5
clone size: once
D gene: .
V gene: TRBV7-9
CDR3 DNA: TGTGCCAGCAGCTTAGCGGTCAGCGCGGAGACCCAGTACTTC
CDR3 protein: CASSLAVSAETQYF

J gene: TRBJ2-6
clone size: .
D gene: .
V gene: TRBV14
CDR3 DNA: TGTGCCAGCAGCCAAGATGGGTTCAGGCGCTCTGGGGCCAACGTCCTGACTTTC
CDR3 protein: CASSQDGFRRSGANVLTF

J gene: TRBJ2-3
clone size: .
D gene: TRBD2
V gene: TRBV9
CDR3 DNA: TGTGCCAGCAGCGTGGGACTAGCGGGAGTAGGAGATACGCAGTATTTT
CDR3 protein: CASSVGLAGVGDTQYF

J gene: TRBJ2-3
clone size: .
D gene: TRBD2
V gene: TRBV10-1
CDR3 DNA: TGCGCCAGCAGCCCCGGACTAGCATGGGATACGCAGTATTTT
CDR3 protein: CASSPGLAWDTQYF

J gene: TRBJ2-2
clone size: .
D gene: TRBD2
V gene: TRBV19
CDR3 DNA: TGTGCCAGTAGTATTCCCGGGCGGAGCGGGAGTCGGGCCGGGGAGCTGTTTTTT
CDR3 protein: CASSIPGRSGSRAGELFF

J gene: TRBJ1-6
clone size: few
D gene: .
V gene: TRBV2
CDR3 DNA: TGTGCCAGCAGTGAAAGGGGTCGAACCAATTCACCCCTCCACTTT
CDR3 protein: CASSERGRTNSPLHF

J gene: TRBJ1-4
clone size: .
D gene: TRBD1
V gene: TRBV15
CDR3 DNA: TGTGCCACCAGCAGAGATACAACCCGGACAGGGCGTGGGAAACTGTTTTTT
CDR3 protein: CATSRDTTRTGRGKLFF

J gene: TRBJ1-6
clone size: few
D gene: .
V gene: TRBV15
CDR3 DNA: TGTGCCACAGGGCCTATAAGGGGACCCCTCCACTTT
CDR3 protein: CATGPIRGPLHF

J gene: TRBJ1-6
clone size: once
D gene: TRBD1
V gene: TRBV2
CDR3 DNA: TGTGCCAGCTCGGTTGGGCAGGGGGGTTCACCCCTCCACTTT
CDR3 protein: CASSVGQGGSPLHF

J gene: TRBJ1-2
clone size: .
D gene: .
V gene: TRBV5-1
CDR3 DNA: TGCGCCAGCAGCCTGGTGGACAGTACTTACGGCTACACCTTC
CDR3 protein: CASSLVDSTYGYTF

J gene: TRBJ2-6
clone size: .
D gene: .
V gene: TRBV28
CDR3 DNA: TGTGCCAGCAGTGGGGGGGACACTGGGGCCAACGTCCTGACTTTC
CDR3 protein: CASSGGDTGANVLTF

J gene: TRBJ1-3
clone size: .
D gene: .
V gene: TRBV7-9
CDR3 DNA: TGTGCCAGCAGCTTAGCCCTAACAGGGCCTGGAAACACCATATATTTT
CDR3 protein: CASSLALTGPGNTIYF

J gene: TRBJ1-5
clone size: .
D gene: .
V gene: TRBV28
CDR3 DNA: TGTGCCAGCCGAGAGGGCGGGGGGCTTCAGCCCCAGCATTTT
CDR3 protein: CASREGGGLQPQHF

J gene: TRBJ2-5
clone size: once
D gene: TRBD1
V gene: TRBV11-2
CDR3 DNA: TGTGCCAGCAGCTATCGGACAGGGGAAGAGACCCAGTACTTC
CDR3 protein: CASSYRTGEETQYF